This entry concerns a single T cell receptor beta chain. Its specificity is unknown. The data are from a study of beta chain features in type 1 diabetes. Study conclusions and caveats: A definitive answer on HLA type influencing TCRB rearrangement was not reached here. Within patients, naive, central memory and Treg TCRB repertoires seemed more similar than within healthy donors. Patients with Type 1 diabetes showed moderately but significantly shorter TCRB CDR3s in all four CD4+ subsets.

Expressed TCRB transcripts were sequenced because the entire RNA isolate underwent reverse transcription. Measured with immunoSEQ multiplex PCR; TCRdb has only the in-frame clones, and not every one. The data contain 250,000 to 300,000 clones, roughly a quarter of them singletons. Germline assignment: CDR1 SGHTA and CDR2 FQGNSA. The ends were cut back, 1 base at V and 2 bases at J, with 8 bases in the middle. The CDR3 is 14 amino acids. This chain joins TRBV7-2 and TRBJ2-5; TRBD2 is a possible D gene (5 bases). This clonotype originated in a woman younger than 45 with type 1 diabetes. The sequenced sample consisted of naive CD4+ T cells from blood. CDR3 nucleotides: TGTGCCAGCAGCTTAGGGACTCTTCAAGAGACCCAGTACTTC. It translates to CASSLGTLQETQYF.